This T cell receptor beta chain was obtained from a study of blood T cell repertoires in COVID-19. The overall study: The cDNA or gDNA used as material had been derived from T cells, B-cell-depleted T cells, or PBMCs.

This clone was detected only a few times. Original processing methods: Using reference gene primer amplification, nucleated cell counts were estimated. The table came from immunoSEQ multiplex PCR; TCRdb's copy has only in-frame clones and leaves some out. Clonal size and the V and J genes are those of that table, whereas D and trimming came from the DNA. The data hold about 170,000 clones, with 85% to 90% observed a single time. The CDR3 is 16 residues long. Germline lookup yields CDR1 MDHEN and CDR2 SYDVKM. The J segment lost 7 bases and the V segment lost 6 bases, leaving 10 bases of the junction unmatched.

The sequenced sample consisted of peripheral blood. This receptor was identified in a man aged 55 to 69 with COVID-19, enrolled during active disease. The chain uses TRBV28 and TRBJ1-5; 12 nucleotides align to TRBD1. The CDR3 DNA reads as TGTGCCAGCAGCAACAGAGGGACAGGGGGCTCGCAGCCCCAGCATTTT. As protein: CASSNRGTGGSQPQHF.